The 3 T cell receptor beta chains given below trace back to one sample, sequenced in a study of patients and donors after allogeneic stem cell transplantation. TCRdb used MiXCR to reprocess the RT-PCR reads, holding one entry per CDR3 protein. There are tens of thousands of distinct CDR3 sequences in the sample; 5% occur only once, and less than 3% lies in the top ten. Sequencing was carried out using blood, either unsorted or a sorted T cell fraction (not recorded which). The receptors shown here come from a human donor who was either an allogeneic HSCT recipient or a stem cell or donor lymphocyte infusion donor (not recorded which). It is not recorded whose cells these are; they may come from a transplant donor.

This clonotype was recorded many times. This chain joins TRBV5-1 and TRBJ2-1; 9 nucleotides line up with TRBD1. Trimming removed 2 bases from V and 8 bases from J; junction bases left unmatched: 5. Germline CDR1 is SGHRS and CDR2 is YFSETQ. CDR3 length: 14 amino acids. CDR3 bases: TGCGCCAGCAGCTTACAGGGGGCTGGGGATGAGCAGTTCTTC. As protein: CASSLQGAGDEQFF.

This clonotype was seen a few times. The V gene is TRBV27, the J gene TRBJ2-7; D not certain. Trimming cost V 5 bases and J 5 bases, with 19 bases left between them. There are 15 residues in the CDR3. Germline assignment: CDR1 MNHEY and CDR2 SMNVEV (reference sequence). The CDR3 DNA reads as TGTGCCAGCAGTACGAAGGGCAGAACGTGGCACGAGCAGTACTTC. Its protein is CASSTKGRTWHEQYF.

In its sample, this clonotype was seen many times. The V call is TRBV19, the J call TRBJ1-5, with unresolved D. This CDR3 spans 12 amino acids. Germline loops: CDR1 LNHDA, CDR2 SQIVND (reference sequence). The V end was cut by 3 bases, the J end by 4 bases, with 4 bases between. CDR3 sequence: CASSIRNQPQHF. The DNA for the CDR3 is TGTGCCAGTAGTATTCGGAATCAGCCCCAGCATTTT.